This T cell receptor beta chain is from a study of blood T cell repertoires in COVID-19. Turning to the study itself: Sites across the United States, Italy and Spain contributed samples from acute and convalescent COVID-19.

The assay was immunoSEQ multiplex PCR, and TCRdb's table has in-frame clones only and misses some. Of some 270,000 clones listed, approximately 86% are singletons. Trimming cost V 0 bases and J 11 bases; bases outside gene matches: 14. The CDR3 has 18 residues. Germline V gene data show CDR1 as SGHDT and CDR2 as YYEEEE. V gene TRBV5-6 combines with J gene TRBJ2-3, with 14 positions matching TRBD2. Sequencing input: peripheral blood. This receptor was obtained from a woman aged 55 to 70 who had recovered from COVID-19. This chain's CDR3 is CASSLGLGLAGGPMGQYF. The CDR3 DNA sequence: TGTGCCAGCAGCTTGGGATTAGGACTAGCGGGGGGCCCTATGGGGCAGTATTTT. The variable domain in full, with the rest retrieved from reference TRBV5-6 and TRBJ2-3, is DAGVTQSPTHLIKTRGQQVTLRCSPKSGHDTVSWYQQALGQGPQFIFQYYEEEERQRGNFPDRFSGHQFPNYSSELNVNALLLGDSALYLCASSLGLGLAGGPMGQYFGPGTRLTVL.